A selection of T cell receptor beta chains follows, all from one sample in a study of breast tumors, draining lymph nodes, adjacent tissues. TCRdb recomputed calls from the multiplex PCR reads with MiXCR, one row per CDR3 protein. The sample shows around 140,000 distinct CDR3 sequences, approximately 30% of them seen only once. The sample was axillary lymph node tissue. Source of these receptors: a female donor with breast cancer. Some clones in this sample may be carry-over from other donors' samples. The CDR3 runs from the conserved cysteine through the conserved F or W. The D gene is left open where the match is weak. The size entry is marked missing in some rows and otherwise reads once, few, many or a size class.

>-|TRBJ2-2|TRBV12-5|-
TGTGCCAGCAGTCGGACACCGAGCGCCGGGGAGCTGTTTTTT
CASSRTPSAGELFF
>many|TRBJ2-1|TRBV5-5|-
TGTGCCAGCAGCTTGTATTCACAGAACAATGAGCAGTTCTTC
CASSLYSQNNEQFF
>many|TRBJ1-2|TRBV7-9|-
TGTGCCAGCAGCTTAGCGGCAGCAGGTGGGGATGGCTACACCTTC
CASSLAAAGGDGYTF
>many|TRBJ1-6|TRBV18|-
TGTGCCAGCTCACTTGCTGACACGCTAAATTCACCCCTCCACTTT
CASSLADTLNSPLHF
>many|TRBJ2-1|TRBV7-6|-
TGTGCCAGCAGCTTAGCGTCGGGGTACAATGAGCAGTTCTTC
CASSLASGYNEQFF
>many|TRBJ2-2|TRBV6-1|-
TGTGCCAGCTTTCGGTGGGGGGCGAACACCGGGGAGCTGTTTTTT
CASFRWGANTGELFF
>many|TRBJ1-6|TRBV28|-
TGTGCCAGCACCGCGGACATTACACCCCTCCACTTT
CASTADITPLHF
>many|TRBJ2-2|TRBV6-5|-
TGTGCCAGCAGCTCCGGGGGTACCGGGGAGCTGTTTTTT
CASSSGGTGELFF
>many|TRBJ1-6|TRBV27|TRBD1
TGTGCCAGCAGAACCCCTCGGACAGGGAATAATTCACCCCTCCACTTT
CASRTPRTGNNSPLHF
>-|TRBJ2-3|TRBV7-2|TRBD2
TGTGCCAGCAGCTTAGCCTTAGCGGGGGGTCAGTCGGAGCAGTATTTT
CASSLALAGGQSEQYF
>-|TRBJ2-2|TRBV28|-
TGTGCCAGCAGTTTAACACCAGGGGCGGTGGGGGAGCTGTTTTTT
CASSLTPGAVGELFF
>many|TRBJ1-4|TRBV4-1|-
TGCGCCAGCAGCCTCCGACGGGGTTGGGCTGAAAAACTGTTTTTT
CASSLRRGWAEKLFF
>many|TRBJ1-2|TRBV14|-
TGTGCCAGCAGCCAAGTATTGGCAGACAAATATGGCTACACCTTC
CASSQVLADKYGYTF
>-|TRBJ2-7|TRBV6-6|-
TGTGTCAGTAGAGACGGACGGGGGCGACACGAGCAGTACTTC
CVSRDGRGRHEQYF
>many|TRBJ1-6|TRBV19|-
TGTGCCAGCCAACAGGGAGTTGAGAATTCACCCCTCCACTTT
CASQQGVENSPLHF
>-|TRBJ2-7|TRBV7-6|TRBD2
TGTGCCGGCAGCGGGGGGGCAAGGGTCGAGCAGTACTTC
CAGSGGARVEQYF
>many|TRBJ2-1|TRBV2|-
TGTGCCACCACGACTAGTTTGAATGAGCAGTTCTTC
CATTTSLNEQFF
>many|TRBJ2-2|TRBV5-1|-
TGCGCCAGCAGTGGGGGTTACAACACCGGGGAGCTGTTTTTT
CASSGGYNTGELFF
>-|TRBJ2-5|TRBV19|-
TGTGCCAGTACCCAGGCGGGTATGGGGGCGGGGAAAGAGACCCAGTACTTC
CASTQAGMGAGKETQYF
>many|TRBJ2-3|TRBV5-1|TRBD1
TGCGCCAGCAGCTTAGCCACAGGGGGCGGCACAGATACGCAGTATTTT
CASSLATGGGTDTQYF
>many|TRBJ2-7|TRBV7-3|TRBD1
TGTGCCAGCAGCACTGGACAGGGGACCTACCTTAACTTC
CASSTGQGTYLNF
>-|TRBJ1-4|TRBV20-1|-
TGCAGTGCGTTACCTCTTGGGAATGAAAAACTGTTTTTT
CSALPLGNEKLFF
>many|TRBJ2-7|TRBV5-1|TRBD1
TGCGCCAGCAGCCCGATCCTCAGGGGGCAGGACGAGCAGTACTTC
CASSPILRGQDEQYF
>-|TRBJ2-3|TRBV2|TRBD2
TGTGCCAGCAGTGAGGCTAGCGGGGGGGCCAGCACAGATACGCAGTATTTT
CASSEASGGASTDTQYF
>few|TRBJ2-4|TRBV19|-
TGTGCCAGTAGTGGCCGGACAGGGAGGACGGGAGGCATTCAGTACTTC
CASSGRTGRTGGIQYF
>many|TRBJ1-2|TRBV28|-
TGTGCCAGCAGTCCTGGGACTCACTATGGCTACACCTTC
CASSPGTHYGYTF
>many|TRBJ2-7|TRBV6-6|-
TGTGCCAGCAGCCACATGAGGGGCTGGAACGAGCAGTACTTC
CASSHMRGWNEQYF
>many|TRBJ2-1|TRBV12-3/TRBV12-4|-
TGTGCCAGCGCACTTCGGCCCCTCACGGAGTATGAGCAGTTCTTC
CASALRPLTEYEQFF
>-|TRBJ1-4|TRBV2|TRBD1
TGTGCCAGCAGGGCAACAGGGGGCGGCGAAAAACTGTTTTTT
CASRATGGGEKLFF
>many|TRBJ1-2|TRBV6-5|-
TGTGCCAGCCACCGGGACGTCGGTAAGGGCTACACCTTC
CASHRDVGKGYTF
>many|TRBJ1-4|TRBV20-1|-
TGCAGTGCTCCCGGGCCTAATGAAAAACTGTTTTTT
CSAPGPNEKLFF
>many|TRBJ1-5|TRBV6-1|-
TGTGCCAGCAGTCTCCAGGGTATGAGCAATCAGCCCCAGCATTTT
CASSLQGMSNQPQHF
>-|TRBJ1-3|TRBV12-3/TRBV12-4|-
TGTGCCAGCAACCTAGGACCCCTCTCCGGAAACACCATATATTTT
CASNLGPLSGNTIYF
>many|TRBJ2-2|TRBV5-8|-
TGTGCCAGCAGCTTGGAGCGGTGGGGGGAGCTGTTTTTT
CASSLERWGELFF
>once|TRBJ2-7|TRBV15|TRBD1
TGTGCCACCAGCACTACCCTGGGGGACAGGGGGGTCGTCCAACACGAGCAGTACTTC
CATSTTLGDRGVVQHEQYF
>many|TRBJ1-2|TRBV6-2/TRBV6-3|-
TGTGCCAGCAGTTACTCTCAGACAGACTACTATGGCTACACCTTC
CASSYSQTDYYGYTF
>many|TRBJ2-3|TRBV30|TRBD1
TGTGCCTGGAGTAGGACAGGGGGCAGAACAGATACGCAGTATTTT
CAWSRTGGRTDTQYF
>many|TRBJ2-7|TRBV9|-
TGTGCCAGCAGCGTAGGTTCGGAAGGGACCTACGAGCAGTACTTC
CASSVGSEGTYEQYF
>once|TRBJ1-2|TRBV6-2/TRBV6-3|TRBD1
TGTGCCAGCAGTCTGGGACAGACTTATGGCTACGCCTTC
CASSLGQTYGYAF